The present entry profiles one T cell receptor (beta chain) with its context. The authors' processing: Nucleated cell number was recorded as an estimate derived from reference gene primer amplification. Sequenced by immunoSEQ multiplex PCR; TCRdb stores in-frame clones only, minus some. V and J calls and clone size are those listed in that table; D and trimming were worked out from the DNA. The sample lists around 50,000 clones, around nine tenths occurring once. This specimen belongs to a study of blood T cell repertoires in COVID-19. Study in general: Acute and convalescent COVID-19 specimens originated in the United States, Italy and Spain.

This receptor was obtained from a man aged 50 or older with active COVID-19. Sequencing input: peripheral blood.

The CDR3 DNA reads as TGTGCCAGCAGCCAAGTTGGGACTCTGGGGGATGAGCAGTTCTTC. Translating it yields CASSQVGTLGDEQFF. The chain combines TRBV3-1 (or the pseudogene TRBV3-2) with TRBJ2-1, with a weak D call TRBD2 (6 bases). The ends were cut back, 1 base at V and 8 bases at J, with 15 bases in the middle. The CDR3 length is 15 residues. In germline, CDR1 is LGHDT, CDR2 YNNKEL (reference sequence).